This entry describes one T cell receptor (beta chain). The data were taken from a study of blood T cell repertoires in COVID-19. For the study at large: Italy, Spain and the United States were the sources of the convalescent and acute COVID-19 samples. Sources were T cells, B-cell-depleted T cells, or PBMCs; the material itself was cDNA or gDNA.

As processed by the authors: Amplification of reference gene primers provided the estimated nucleated cell counts. Profiling relied on immunoSEQ multiplex PCR, and the TCRdb table lists in-frame clones only, not all of them. The V and J calls and clone size were taken over from that table, and D and trimming were inferred from the DNA. The repertoire holds a few hundred thousand clones, with 84% as singletons. In germline, CDR1 is SGHRS, CDR2 YFSETQ. V lost 5 bases and J lost 1, with 9 bases in between. CDR3 size: 13 residues. The chain links TRBV5-1 to TRBJ1-1; D ambiguous. Sequenced sample: peripheral blood. This clonotype was sampled from a woman in her thirties or forties who had recovered from COVID-19. The chain's CDR3 is CASRWARNTEAFF. CDR3 coding DNA: TGCGCCAGCAGATGGGCACGGAACACTGAAGCTTTCTTT.